These T cell receptor beta chains were read from a single sample in a study of CD8 T cell repertoires and HIV-1 epitope variants. Only in-frame clones appear in the TCRdb table, and some are missing; sequencing was by immunoSEQ multiplex PCR. The repertoire holds around 5,900 clones, with around two thirds as singletons. For these receptors, no antigen is known. The sample taken for sequencing was cultured CD8+ T cells derived from PBMCs. Receptors were obtained from a male donor with HIV. CDR3s leave out the opening cysteine and the closing phenylalanine or tryptophan. Fields, in order: J gene, V gene, clone size, CDR3 protein. Clone size is shown for a subset of rows, as once, few, many or a class of expanded clone.

J gene: TRBJ1-5; V gene: TRBV4-1; clone size: -; CDR3 protein: ASSQDVGGTQPQH
J gene: TRBJ2-7; V gene: TRBV6-5; clone size: -; CDR3 protein: ASSPTGEGYEQY
J gene: TRBJ2-6; V gene: TRBV19; clone size: -; CDR3 protein: ASSIRGFSGANVLT
J gene: TRBJ2-5; V gene: TRBV7-8; clone size: -; CDR3 protein: ASSSESGGQETQY
J gene: TRBJ2-7; V gene: TRBV7-9; clone size: -; CDR3 protein: ASSYSGNPYEQY
J gene: TRBJ2-7; V gene: TRBV10-1; clone size: -; CDR3 protein: ASSELAGVSYEQY
J gene: TRBJ1-1; V gene: TRBV5-1; clone size: -; CDR3 protein: ASSAGGLGSNQGAF
J gene: TRBJ1-2; V gene: TRBV28; clone size: few; CDR3 protein: ASSLEGYPLWGYT
J gene: TRBJ2-7; V gene: TRBV27; clone size: -; CDR3 protein: ASSGQGLYEQY
J gene: TRBJ1-4; V gene: TRBV9; clone size: medium-sized; CDR3 protein: ASSPRDSSNEKLF
J gene: TRBJ2-1; V gene: TRBV7-2; clone size: -; CDR3 protein: ASSGLAGGKGDEQF
J gene: TRBJ1-2; V gene: TRBV4-1; clone size: -; CDR3 protein: ASSQDRTGGYGYT
J gene: TRBJ2-7; V gene: TRBV5-4; clone size: few; CDR3 protein: ASSGAGQGYEQY
J gene: TRBJ2-3; V gene: TRBV18; clone size: few; CDR3 protein: ASSPLGGSTTDTQY
J gene: TRBJ2-2; V gene: TRBV19; clone size: -; CDR3 protein: ASSRGQTGELF
J gene: TRBJ2-3; V gene: TRBV11-3; clone size: -; CDR3 protein: ASSPGQGNTDTQY
J gene: TRBJ2-7; V gene: TRBV7-6; clone size: -; CDR3 protein: ASSLGGLGSSGPAYEQY
J gene: TRBJ1-2; V gene: TRBV5-8; clone size: -; CDR3 protein: ASSAGTYGYT
J gene: TRBJ1-5; V gene: TRBV7-8; clone size: -; CDR3 protein: ASSQRWDQPQH
J gene: TRBJ2-7; V gene: TRBV11-2; clone size: -; CDR3 protein: ASSLEQSSEQY
J gene: TRBJ1-4; V gene: TRBV28; clone size: -; CDR3 protein: ASSLTGKGEKLF
J gene: TRBJ2-1; V gene: TRBV28; clone size: medium-sized; CDR3 protein: ASSPGGSEQF
J gene: TRBJ2-1; V gene: TRBV13; clone size: -; CDR3 protein: ASSLSQGISYNEQF
J gene: TRBJ2-1; V gene: TRBV29-1; clone size: once; CDR3 protein: STPGQGPNEQF
J gene: TRBJ1-2; V gene: TRBV4-2; clone size: -; CDR3 protein: ASSDPGTGVLGA
J gene: TRBJ2-2; V gene: TRBV28; clone size: -; CDR3 protein: ASSSPGTGVTGELF
J gene: -; V gene: TRBV7-9; clone size: once; CDR3 protein: ASSLAGQGVDYEQY
J gene: TRBJ2-7; V gene: TRBV28; clone size: few; CDR3 protein: ASSLSRGEQY
J gene: TRBJ2-1; V gene: TRBV28; clone size: -; CDR3 protein: ASRALAGELDNEQF
J gene: TRBJ2-2; V gene: TRBV15; clone size: -; CDR3 protein: ATSRDLGSAGELF
J gene: TRBJ2-7; V gene: TRBV30; clone size: few; CDR3 protein: AWGRIATRDEQY
J gene: TRBJ2-3; V gene: TRBV19; clone size: -; CDR3 protein: ASSIVGSDTQY
J gene: TRBJ2-2; V gene: TRBV28; clone size: -; CDR3 protein: ASIWSNTGELF
J gene: TRBJ2-4; V gene: TRBV14; clone size: once; CDR3 protein: ASSQAKGNIQY
J gene: TRBJ2-5; V gene: TRBV9; clone size: -; CDR3 protein: ASNKVPAGVGETQY
J gene: TRBJ2-7; V gene: TRBV19; clone size: few; CDR3 protein: ASSITGPGEQY
J gene: TRBJ2-7; V gene: TRBV10-2; clone size: -; CDR3 protein: ASSPRREMGYEQY
J gene: TRBJ1-5; V gene: TRBV5-1; clone size: -; CDR3 protein: ASSLGQGNPSNQPQH
J gene: TRBJ1-3; V gene: TRBV28; clone size: -; CDR3 protein: ASSFGGAAGNTIY
J gene: TRBJ2-1; V gene: TRBV14; clone size: -; CDR3 protein: ASSLLRRAGDEQF
J gene: TRBJ2-7; V gene: TRBV28; clone size: few; CDR3 protein: ASSSDRADEQY
J gene: TRBJ2-7; V gene: TRBV5-5; clone size: once; CDR3 protein: ASSLEAYQGEQY
J gene: TRBJ2-7; V gene: TRBV2; clone size: -; CDR3 protein: ASSSDVSAYEQY
J gene: TRBJ2-7; V gene: TRBV5-6; clone size: -; CDR3 protein: ASSLGPSLGDYEQY
J gene: TRBJ2-1; V gene: TRBV9; clone size: -; CDR3 protein: ASSVEKAGTNEQF
J gene: TRBJ2-1; V gene: TRBV13; clone size: -; CDR3 protein: ASSFDRDSYFNEQF
J gene: TRBJ2-1; V gene: TRBV19; clone size: -; CDR3 protein: ASSIGTGRSNEQF
J gene: TRBJ1-2; V gene: TRBV19; clone size: few; CDR3 protein: ASSIPGGIYGYT
J gene: TRBJ2-7; V gene: TRBV2; clone size: few; CDR3 protein: ASSEAFGTGNEQY
J gene: TRBJ2-7; V gene: TRBV6-5; clone size: -; CDR3 protein: ASSYSSSGPYEQY
J gene: TRBJ1-1; V gene: TRBV9; clone size: -; CDR3 protein: ASSVATDNTEAF
J gene: TRBJ2-3; V gene: TRBV5-6; clone size: -; CDR3 protein: ASSSEGLAGGPDTQY
J gene: TRBJ2-7; V gene: TRBV11-2; clone size: -; CDR3 protein: ASSSEIGSSYEQY
J gene: TRBJ2-7; V gene: TRBV6-1; clone size: few; CDR3 protein: ASSEGAGPYEQY
J gene: TRBJ2-7; V gene: TRBV4-1; clone size: -; CDR3 protein: ASSRGGLADEQY
J gene: TRBJ2-7; V gene: TRBV6-6; clone size: -; CDR3 protein: ASSATGGSSEQY
J gene: TRBJ2-7; V gene: TRBV2; clone size: -; CDR3 protein: ASSSLAGEKYEQY
J gene: TRBJ1-6; V gene: TRBV10-2; clone size: -; CDR3 protein: ASSEAGGEAPLH
J gene: TRBJ2-7; V gene: TRBV6-5; clone size: -; CDR3 protein: ASTAGTGDPYEQY
J gene: TRBJ2-7; V gene: TRBV27; clone size: -; CDR3 protein: ASSLSLGDPYEQY